These 17 T cell receptor beta chains originate from one sample sequenced in a study of T cell responses to AZD1222 COVID-19 vaccine. Profiling relied on immunoSEQ multiplex PCR, and the TCRdb table lists in-frame clones only, not all of them. The table shows over 110,000 clones, with almost 90% occurring only once. Sequences were derived from peripheral blood, sampled 28 days after the second AZD1222 dose. The receptors derive from an adult who received the AZD1222 COVID-19 vaccine.

This clone turned up a few times. This chain joins TRBV29-1 and TRBJ1-1, with D possibly matching TRBD1 (5 bases). Trimming took off 4 bases at V and 0 bases at J, with 12 bases between the two ends. Germline values: CDR1 SQVTM, CDR2 ANQGSEA. CDR3 length: 14 residues. The CDR3: CSVVWGGVNTEAFF. CDR3 coding DNA: TGCAGCGTTGTATGGGGCGGAGTGAACACTGAAGCTTTCTTT. The entire variable domain, with the rest obtained from reference TRBV29-1 and TRBJ1-1, is as follows: SAVISQKPSRDICQRGTSLTIQCQVDSQVTMMFWYRQQPGQSLTLIATANQGSEATYESGFVIDKFPISRPNLTFSTLTVSNMSPEDSSIYLCSVVWGGVNTEAFFGQGTRLTVV.

The chain combines TRBV7-9 with TRBJ1-4; 10 nucleotides align to TRBD1. The CDR3 consists of 15 residues. V was pared by 4 bases and J by 6 bases, with 5 bases of the junction left unmatched. CDR1 is SEHNR and CDR2 is FQNEAQ in the germline V gene (reference sequence). The CDR3 DNA reads as TGTGCCAGCAGCTCCACCGGGACAGGGGATGAAAAACTGTTTTTT. Its translation: CASSSTGTGDEKLFF. The full variable domain, its missing parts supplied by reference TRBV7-9 and TRBJ1-4, is DTGVSQNPRHKITKRGQNVTFRCDPISEHNRLYWYRQTLGQGPEFLTYFQNEAQLEKSRLLSDRFSAERPKGSFSTLEIQRTEQGDSAMYLCASSSTGTGDEKLFFGSGTQLSVL.

J is TRBJ1-5 and V is TRBV27, with 10 bases identical to TRBD1. Germline V gives CDR1 MNHEY, CDR2 SMNVEV (reference sequence). This CDR3 is 20 amino acids long. V dropped 4 bases and J dropped 2; count of bases not matched to a gene: 17. The CDR3, as DNA: TGTGCCAGCAGTTCCCAGAAGACAGGGGGCACCTCGGTGGGCAATCAGCCCCAGCATTTT. It codes for CASSSQKTGGTSVGNQPQHF.

The chain uses TRBV7-2 and TRBJ2-3; D may be TRBD1 or TRBD2 (5 bases each). V lost 1 base to trimming and J lost 8 bases, with 13 bases between them. In germline, CDR1 is SGHTA, CDR2 FQGNSA. This CDR3 has 14 amino acids. CDR3 sequence: CASSLERGEGTQYF. The CDR3, as DNA: TGTGCCAGCAGCTTAGAGAGGGGTGAGGGTACGCAGTATTTT.

The gene calls are TRBV6-5 and TRBJ2-3, with D possibly being TRBD1 or TRBD2 (5 bases each). Deletions cut 2 bases from V and 0 bases from J, with 9 bases between. CDR3 length: 15 amino acids. Germline V CDR1 and CDR2: MNHEY, SVGAGI. The CDR3 protein is CASSYGTPSTDTQYF. The CDR3 DNA sequence: TGTGCCAGCAGTTACGGGACCCCGAGCACAGATACGCAGTATTTT.

The V gene is TRBV6-5, the J gene TRBJ1-5, with 7 bases identical to TRBD1. The CDR3 length is 15 residues. V lost 9 bases, J lost 4 bases, and 12 bases stayed unmatched. In germline, CDR1 is MNHEY, CDR2 SVGAGI. The DNA for the CDR3 is TGTGCCAGTGCCGGACAGGCCCATGGAAATCAGCCCCAGCATTTT. The encoded protein is CASAGQAHGNQPQHF.

The CDR3 DNA reads as TGCGCCAGCAGCTTGGAGCTGGGAGGGAAAGATACGCAGTATTTT. Its protein is CASSLELGGKDTQYF. The rearrangement links TRBV5-1 to TRBJ2-3, with 7 bases aligning to TRBD2. CDR3 length: 15 amino acids. The junction had 6 bases not matched to a gene; V was cut back by 0 bases and J by 5 bases. From germline, CDR1 is SGHRS and CDR2 YFSETQ.

The chain recombines TRBV24-1 with TRBJ1-1; D remains ambiguous. There are 12 residues in the CDR3. Germline CDR1 is KGHDR and CDR2 is SFDVKD. Trimming left V 1 base short and J 5 bases short, with 4 bases between. CDR3 bases: TGTGCCACCAGTGATTTCGGGACTGAAGCTTTCTTT. This gives the protein CATSDFGTEAFF.

This chain joins TRBV29-1 and TRBJ1-5, with TRBD1 as a possible D gene (6 bases). The V gene's germline CDR1 is SQVTM and CDR2 ANQGSEA. Trimming stripped 6 bases from V and 7 bases from J, with 16 bases between. This CDR3 has 13 amino acids. The CDR3 sequence is CSVTDRKGQPQHF. DNA for the CDR3: TGCAGCGTAACCGACAGGAAGGGGCAGCCCCAGCATTTT.

This chain links TRBV19 with TRBJ1-3, with TRBD1 matching over 8 bases. Germline-derived CDR1 and CDR2 are LNHDA and SQIVND (reference sequence). The J segment lost 3 bases and the V segment lost 5 bases, leaving 6 bases of the junction unmatched. This CDR3 spans 15 amino acids. CDR3 DNA: TGTGCCAGTAGTGCGCAGGGGGCCGTTGGAAACACCATATATTTT. Its translation: CASSAQGAVGNTIYF. The complete variable domain, with remaining parts taken from reference TRBV19 and TRBJ1-3, reads DGGITQSPKYLFRKEGQNVTLSCEQNLNHDAMYWYRQDPGQGLRLIYYSQIVNDFQKGDIAEGYSVSREKKESFPLTVTSAQKNPTAFYLCASSAQGAVGNTIYFGEGSWLTVV.

This chain joins TRBV18 and TRBJ1-3; D not certain. This CDR3 spans 12 amino acids. From germline, CDR1 is KGHSH and CDR2 LQKENI. With 3 bases removed from V and 8 bases from J, the gap between germline ends came to 8 bases. CDR3 bases: TGTGCCAGCTCACCCGGTGCGGACACCATATATTTT. As protein: CASSPGADTIYF. Full variable domain (rest looked up from reference TRBV18 and TRBJ1-3): NAGVMQNPRHLVRRRGQEARLRCSPMKGHSHVYWYRQLPEEGLKFMVYLQKENIIDESGMPKERFSAEFPKEGPSILRIQQVVRGDSAAYFCASSPGADTIYFGEGSWLTVV.

The genes are TRBV2 and TRBJ2-6; D gene uncertain. Germline CDR1 reads SNHLY; CDR2 reads FYNNEI. The CDR3 totals 14 residues. Trimming removed 4 bases from V and 0 bases from J, with 4 bases in between. CDR3 nucleotide sequence: TGTGCCAGCAGTGGTGGCTCTGGGGCCAACGTCCTGACTTTC. Protein sequence: CASSGGSGANVLTF. The whole variable domain, remainder taken from reference TRBV2 and TRBJ2-6, is EPEVTQTPSHQVTQMGQEVILRCVPISNHLYFYWYRQILGQKVEFLVSFYNNEISEKSEIFDDQFSVERPDGSNFTLKIRSTKLEDSAMYFCASSGGSGANVLTFGAGSRLTVL.

The genes are TRBV6-5 and TRBJ2-3; 7 nucleotides align to TRBD1. With V trimmed by 2 bases and J by 4 bases, 6 bases remained unmatched. Germline V CDR1 and CDR2: MNHEY, SVGAGI. The CDR3 is made up of 15 amino acids. CDR3 DNA sequence: TGTGCCAGCAGTTACAGGGGACAGACTCCAGATACGCAGTATTTT. It is translated as CASSYRGQTPDTQYF.

The gene calls are TRBV30 and TRBJ1-6; no definite D call. CDR3 length: 13 residues. CDR1 and CDR2 (germline): GTSNPN, SVGIG (reference sequence). V gave up 0 bases and J gave up 7 bases, with 7 bases separating them. The CDR3 region has the DNA TGTGCCTGGAGTGTACCCCCAAATTCACCCCTCCACTTT. Encoded protein: CAWSVPPNSPLHF. Supplemented by reference TRBV30 and TRBJ1-6, the full variable domain reads SQTIHQWPATLVQPVGSPLSLECTVEGTSNPNLYWYRQAAGRGLQLLFYSVGIGQISSEVPQNLSASRPQDRQFILSSKKLLLSDSGFYLCAWSVPPNSPLHFGNGTRLTVT.

This clone came up a few times. The chain combines TRBV30 with TRBJ1-4; TRBD1 matches at 8 bases. Per the germline V gene, CDR1 is GTSNPN and CDR2 is SVGIG (reference sequence). Losses at the gene ends were 5 bases for V and 0 bases for J; bases not matched to a gene: 20. The CDR3 covers 20 residues. CDR3 sequence reads: CAWFKTKTGQEDATNEKLFF. The DNA for the CDR3 is TGTGCCTGGTTTAAAACAAAAACGGGACAGGAGGATGCAACTAATGAAAAACTGTTTTTT.

The V and J genes are TRBV6-5 and TRBJ2-4; D possibly matches TRBD1 or TRBD2 (7 bases each). Germline CDR1 reads MNHEY; CDR2 reads SVGAGI. The CDR3 sequence is 16 residues long. Trimming left V 4 bases short and J 1 base short, with 14 bases between. CDR3 DNA: TGTGCCAGCAGTTTCACAGGGGAGGGGGCCAAAAACATTCAGTACTTC. It is translated as CASSFTGEGAKNIQYF.

The chain has TRBV4-2 and TRBJ1-2; 10 bases line up with TRBD1. CDR1 is LGHNA and CDR2 is YNFKEQ in the germline V gene. This CDR3 spans 18 amino acids. Germline trimming cut 0 bases from V and 0 bases from J; bases unmatched to any gene: 7. CDR3 sequence reads: CASSQDIGTGASNYGYTF. CDR3 nucleotides: TGTGCCAGCAGCCAAGATATTGGGACAGGGGCTTCTAACTATGGCTACACCTTC.